This entry is about one T cell receptor (beta chain). What it binds is not known. A second PCR, run for roughly 7 to 12 cycles, used a sample-barcoded 5' primer plus a J-beta primer mix. TCRdb re-derived calls from the 5' RACE reads in MiXCR, one entry per CDR3 protein. The table has hundreds of thousands of distinct CDR3 sequences, approximately 60% seen once. This specimen comes from a study of blood T cells in healthy people across ages. General observations from the study: What prevented conclusive comparison of naive and antigen-experienced cells was that PBMCs were unsorted.

Germline V gives CDR1 SGHTA, CDR2 FQGNSA. The CDR3 loop spans 14 amino acids. V was trimmed by 0 bases and J by 5 bases, leaving 10 bases between them. The chain recombines TRBV7-2 with TRBJ2-5, with unresolved D. The clonotype comes from a man aged 35-49 years in good health. Source material: blood. The CDR3 here is CASSLAWQSETQYF. For the CDR3, the DNA is TGTGCCAGCAGCTTAGCGTGGCAATCTGAGACCCAGTACTTC.